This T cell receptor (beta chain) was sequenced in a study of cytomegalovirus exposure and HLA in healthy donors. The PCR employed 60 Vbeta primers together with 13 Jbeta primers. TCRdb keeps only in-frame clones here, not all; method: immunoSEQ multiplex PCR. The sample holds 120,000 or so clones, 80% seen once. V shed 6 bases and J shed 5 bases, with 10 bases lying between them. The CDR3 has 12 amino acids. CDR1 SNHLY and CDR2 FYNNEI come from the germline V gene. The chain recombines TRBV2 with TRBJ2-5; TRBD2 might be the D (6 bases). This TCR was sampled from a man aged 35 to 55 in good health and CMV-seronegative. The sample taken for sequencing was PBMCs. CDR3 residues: CASREGVETQYF. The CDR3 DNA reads TGTGCCAGCAGGGAGGGTGTTGAGACCCAGTACTTC.